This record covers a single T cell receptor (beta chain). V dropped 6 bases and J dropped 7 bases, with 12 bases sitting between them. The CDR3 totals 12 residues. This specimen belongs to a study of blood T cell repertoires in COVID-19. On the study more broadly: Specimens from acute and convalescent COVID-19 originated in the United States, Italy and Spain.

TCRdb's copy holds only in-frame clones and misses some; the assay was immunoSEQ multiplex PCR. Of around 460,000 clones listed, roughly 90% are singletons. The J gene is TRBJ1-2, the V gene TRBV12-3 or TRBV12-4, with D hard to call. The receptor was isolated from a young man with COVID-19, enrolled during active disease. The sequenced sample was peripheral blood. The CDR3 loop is CASSLETAGYTF. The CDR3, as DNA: TGTGCCAGCAGCCTAGAAACGGCTGGCTACACCTTC.